Listed here are 8 T cell receptor beta chains from one sample, sequenced in a study of immune cell composition in non-small cell lung cancer. The table came from immunoSEQ multiplex PCR; TCRdb's copy has only in-frame clones and leaves some out. The sample holds about 2,000 clones, about two thirds seen once. Normal lung sampling was at least 3 cm from the tumour, as distant as possible. Material for sequencing was non-adjacent lung tissue. The origin of the receptors is a human donor with non-small cell lung cancer.

The chain uses TRBV7-8 and TRBJ2-7, with 8 bases identical to TRBD2. This CDR3 spans 14 amino acids. CDR1 is SGHVS, CDR2 FQNEAQ, per germline. J gave up 2 bases and V 5 bases, and 5 bases lay outside the gene matches. The CDR3 protein is CASSPLSGTYEQYF. Written as DNA, the CDR3 is TGTGCCAGCAGCCCCCTTAGCGGGACCTACGAGCAGTACTTC.

In its sample, this clone was seen a few times. The chain links TRBV19 to TRBJ2-1; D call uncertain. V was cut by 7 bases and J by 2 bases, with 9 bases left in between. This CDR3 region has 13 residues. In germline, CDR1 is LNHDA, CDR2 SQIVND (reference sequence). CDR3 sequence reads: CASTVSPYNEQFF. CDR3 coding DNA: TGTGCCAGTACGGTGTCCCCCTACAATGAGCAGTTCTTC.

The V call is TRBV18, the J call TRBJ2-5; 8 bases align to TRBD1. Trimming removed 3 bases from V and 2 bases from J; junction bases left unmatched: 5. Germline V gives CDR1 KGHSH, CDR2 LQKENI. This CDR3 is built from 15 residues. The CDR3 loop reads CASSPQQGVQETQYF. The CDR3 coding sequence is TGTGCCAGCTCACCCCAACAGGGGGTTCAAGAGACCCAGTACTTC. Combining the CDR3 with reference TRBV18 and TRBJ2-5 gives the whole variable domain NAGVMQNPRHLVRRRGQEARLRCSPMKGHSHVYWYRQLPEEGLKFMVYLQKENIIDESGMPKERFSAEFPKEGPSILRIQQVVRGDSAAYFCASSPQQGVQETQYFGPGTRLLVL.

This chain uses TRBV7-9 with TRBJ2-3, with 9 bases aligning to TRBD1. The ends lost 5 bases at V and 5 bases at J; junction bases unmatched: 5. Germline values: CDR1 SEHNR, CDR2 FQNEAQ (reference sequence). The CDR3 sequence is 14 residues long. This CDR3 reads CASSQGQGKDTQYF. CDR3 nucleotide sequence: TGTGCCAGCAGCCAAGGACAGGGGAAAGATACGCAGTATTTT.

This sequence joins TRBV11-1 and TRBJ2-7, with a weak D call TRBD1 (6 bases). Trimming took off 0 bases at V and 2 bases at J, with 14 bases between the two ends. Germline CDR1 reads SGHAT; CDR2 reads FQDESV (reference sequence). This CDR3 contains 16 residues. The CDR3 region has the DNA TGTGCCAGCAGCTTAGCAACGGGACAACAGGCCTACGAGCAGTACTTC. This encodes CASSLATGQQAYEQYF.

The chain joins TRBV18 to TRBJ1-3; D unclear. The CDR3 has 17 residues. In germline, CDR1 is KGHSH, CDR2 LQKENI. The V end lost 0 bases, the J end lost 0 bases, and 12 bases lay between the germline ends. The CDR3 coding sequence is TGTGCCAGCTCACCACCGTTCGGGATATACTCTGGAAACACCATATATTTT. It translates to CASSPPFGIYSGNTIYF.

A few counts support this clone. The gene calls are TRBV7-6 and TRBJ2-5; 7 positions agree with TRBD1. Germline CDR1 and CDR2: SGHVS and FNYEAQ. The CDR3 is 17 amino acids. V lost 5 bases and J lost 0; bases outside the gene matches: 12. The chain's CDR3 is CASSLDRLVAYQETQYF. The CDR3 bases are TGTGCCAGCAGCCTGGACAGGTTGGTCGCGTACCAAGAGACCCAGTACTTC. The full variable domain, rest sourced from reference TRBV7-6 and TRBJ2-5, is GAGVSQSPRYKVTKRGQDVALRCDPISGHVSLYWYRQALGQGPEFLTYFNYEAQQDKSGLPNDRFSAERPEGSISTLTIQRTEQRDSAMYRCASSLDRLVAYQETQYFGPGTRLLVL.

The rearrangement uses TRBV18 and TRBJ1-2, with TRBD1 matching 12 bases. The CDR3 consists of 16 residues. Germline CDR1 is KGHSH and CDR2 is LQKENI. V shed 3 bases, J shed 7 bases, and the junction held 9 bases outside the gene matches. CDR3 in amino acids: CASSPQSRDRGLGYTF. The CDR3 DNA follows: TGTGCCAGCTCACCGCAGAGCCGGGACAGGGGGCTTGGCTACACCTTC.